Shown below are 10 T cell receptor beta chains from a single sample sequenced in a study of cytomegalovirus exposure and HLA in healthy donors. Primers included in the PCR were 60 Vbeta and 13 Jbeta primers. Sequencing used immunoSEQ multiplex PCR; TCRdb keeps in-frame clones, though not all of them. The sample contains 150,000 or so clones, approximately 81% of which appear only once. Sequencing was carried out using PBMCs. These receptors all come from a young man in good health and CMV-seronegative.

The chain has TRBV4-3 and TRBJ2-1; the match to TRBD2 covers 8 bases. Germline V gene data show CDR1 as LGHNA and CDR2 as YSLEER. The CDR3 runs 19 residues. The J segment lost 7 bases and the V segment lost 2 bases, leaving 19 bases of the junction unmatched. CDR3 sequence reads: CASSQSAKVREGPYNEQFF. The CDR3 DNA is TGCGCCAGCAGCCAATCGGCCAAGGTACGGGAGGGGCCTTATAATGAGCAGTTCTTC.

Written as DNA, the CDR3 is TGTGCCAGCAGCTTAGGGGGTGGGAGTTACTCCTACGAGCAGTACTTC. As protein: CASSLGGGSYSYEQYF. The rearrangement joins TRBV7-2 to TRBJ2-7, with D perhaps matching TRBD2 (5 bases). Trimming cost V 1 base and J 0 bases, with 13 bases left between them. The CDR3 covers 16 residues. Per the germline V gene, CDR1 is SGHTA and CDR2 is FQGNSA.

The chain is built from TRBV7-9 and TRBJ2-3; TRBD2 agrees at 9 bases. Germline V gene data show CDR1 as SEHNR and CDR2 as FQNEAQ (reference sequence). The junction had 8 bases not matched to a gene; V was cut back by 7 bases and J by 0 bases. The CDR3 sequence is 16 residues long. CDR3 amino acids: CASTVGSGGSTDTQYF. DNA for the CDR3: TGTGCCAGCACCGTCGGCAGCGGGGGGAGCACAGATACGCAGTATTTT. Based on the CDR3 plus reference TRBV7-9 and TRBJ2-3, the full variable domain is DTGVSQNPRHKITKRGQNVTFRCDPISEHNRLYWYRQTLGQGPEFLTYFQNEAQLEKSRLLSDRFSAERPKGSFSTLEIQRTEQGDSAMYLCASTVGSGGSTDTQYFGPGTRLTVL.

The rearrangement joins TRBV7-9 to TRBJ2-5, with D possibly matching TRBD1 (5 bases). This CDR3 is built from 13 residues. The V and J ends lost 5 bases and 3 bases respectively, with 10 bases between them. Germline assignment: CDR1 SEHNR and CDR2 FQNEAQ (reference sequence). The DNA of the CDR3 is TGTGCCAGCAGCCCTCGACAGAAAGAGACCCAGTACTTC. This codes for CASSPRQKETQYF.

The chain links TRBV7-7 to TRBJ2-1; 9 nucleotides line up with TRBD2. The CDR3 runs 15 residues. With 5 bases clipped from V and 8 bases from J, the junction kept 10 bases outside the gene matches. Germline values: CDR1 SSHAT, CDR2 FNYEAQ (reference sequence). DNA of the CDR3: TGTGCCAGCAGCCAGACGGTAGCGGGAGAGGATGAGCAGTTCTTC. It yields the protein CASSQTVAGEDEQFF.

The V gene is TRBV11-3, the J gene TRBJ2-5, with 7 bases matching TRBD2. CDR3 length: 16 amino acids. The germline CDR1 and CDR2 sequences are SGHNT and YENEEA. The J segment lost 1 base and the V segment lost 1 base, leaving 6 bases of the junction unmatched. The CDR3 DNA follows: TGTGCCAGCAGCTTAGGGTTCCGGGAGGTCCAAGAGACCCAGTACTTC. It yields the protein CASSLGFREVQETQYF.

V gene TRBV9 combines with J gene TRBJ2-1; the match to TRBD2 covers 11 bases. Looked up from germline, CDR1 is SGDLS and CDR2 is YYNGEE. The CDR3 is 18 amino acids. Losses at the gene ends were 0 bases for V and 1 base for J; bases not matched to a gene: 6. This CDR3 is CASSVVSGRAESYNEQFF. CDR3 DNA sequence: TGTGCCAGCAGCGTAGTTAGCGGGAGGGCCGAATCCTACAATGAGCAGTTCTTC.

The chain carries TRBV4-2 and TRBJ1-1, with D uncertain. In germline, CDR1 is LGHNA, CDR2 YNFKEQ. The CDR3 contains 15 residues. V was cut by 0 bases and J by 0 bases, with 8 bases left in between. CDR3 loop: CASSQENSMNTEAFF. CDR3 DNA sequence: TGTGCCAGCAGCCAAGAAAACAGCATGAACACTGAAGCTTTCTTT.

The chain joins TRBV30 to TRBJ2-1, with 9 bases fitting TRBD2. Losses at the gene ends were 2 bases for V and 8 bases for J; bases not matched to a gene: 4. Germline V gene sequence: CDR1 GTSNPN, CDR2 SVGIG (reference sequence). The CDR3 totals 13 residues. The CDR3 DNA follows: TGTGCCTGGAGTCGGACTAGCGACCATGAGCAGTTCTTC. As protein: CAWSRTSDHEQFF.

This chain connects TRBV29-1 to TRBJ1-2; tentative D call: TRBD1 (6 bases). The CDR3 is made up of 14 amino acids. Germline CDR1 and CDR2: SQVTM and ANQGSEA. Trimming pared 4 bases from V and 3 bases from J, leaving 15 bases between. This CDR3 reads CSVAVDRSDYGYTF. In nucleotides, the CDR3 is TGCAGCGTTGCCGTCGACAGGTCAGACTATGGCTACACCTTC.